This TCR beta chain derives from a study of shared clonotypes between healthy human individuals. Looking at the study overall: Each donor's CD4 naive and CD4 memory cells filled three plates apiece, CD8 naive two, and CD8 memory one.

V gave up 3 bases and J gave up 5 bases, with 4 bases separating them. This CDR3 has 12 residues. Germline lookup yields CDR1 SGHAT and CDR2 FQNNGV. Deep was the level at which the assay was run. The assay was immunoSEQ multiplex PCR, and TCRdb's table has in-frame clones only and misses some. This sample has some 2,100,000 clones, with 93% found just once. Note on this clone: Distinct nucleotide sequences in the sample also encode this CDR3.

Naive CD8 isolation took CD45RO-negative cells positively selected for CCR7 and excluded terminally differentiated effector memory CD45RA+ cells. Adult donors, all healthy and HIV-negative, had no recent acute infections or vaccinations. This sequence joins TRBV11-2 and TRBJ2-2; D unclear. The material sequenced was naive CD8+ T cells from PBMCs. The clonotype originates from a man between 18 and 29 years old in good health. Some clones in this sample may be carry-over from other donors' samples. The CDR3 DNA follows: TGTGCCAGCAGCTTCGGTACCGGGGAGCTGTTTTTT. This codes for CASSFGTGELFF. Variable domain in full (rest from reference TRBV11-2 and TRBJ2-2): EAGVAQSPRYKIIEKRQSVAFWCNPISGHATLYWYQQILGQGPKLLIQFQNNGVVDDSQLPKDRFSAERLKGVDSTLKIQPAKLEDSAVYLCASSFGTGELFFGEGSRLTVL.